This T cell receptor (beta chain) is from a study of blood T cell repertoires in COVID-19. In the study overall: Sites across the United States, Italy and Spain contributed samples from acute and convalescent COVID-19. T cells, B-cell-depleted T cells, or PBMCs supplied cDNA or gDNA.

Germline lookup yields CDR1 SQVTM and CDR2 ANQGSEA. V was clipped by 1 base and J by 8 bases, with 14 bases between them. The CDR3 loop spans 13 amino acids. In the study's own analysis: Estimated nucleated cell counts came from reference gene primer amplification. The protocol was immunoSEQ multiplex PCR, while the TCRdb copy is restricted to in-frame clones and leaves out a portion. V and J calls and clone size are copied from that table; D and trimming were computed from the DNA. The data contain hundreds of thousands of clones, roughly 80% of them singletons. The sequence was obtained from a woman of 80 years or more with acute or convalescent COVID-19. The material sequenced was peripheral blood. The J gene is TRBJ1-2, the V gene TRBV29-1; maybe TRBD1 (6 bases). CDR3 coding DNA: TGCAGCGTTGAAGGGGGGCAGGGCAGCGGCTACACCTTC. Encoded protein: CSVEGGQGSGYTF.